Following are 13 T cell receptor beta chains from one sample sequenced in a study of blood T cell repertoires in COVID-19. Profiled with immunoSEQ multiplex PCR; TCRdb holds only in-frame clones, not every one. The sample has hundreds of thousands of clones; around 88% are singletons. What was sequenced was PBMCs or T cells enriched from blood (not recorded which). Source of these receptors: a man aged 35 to 55 who had recovered from COVID-19.

The chain recombines TRBV19 with TRBJ1-2; 10 bases align to TRBD1. With 5 bases clipped from V and 4 bases from J, the junction kept 7 bases outside the gene matches. CDR1 is LNHDA and CDR2 is SQIVND in the germline V gene (reference sequence). This CDR3 is 15 amino acids long. The CDR3 coding sequence is TGTGCCAGTAGTCTCGGGACAGGGGACGCCTATGGCTACACCTTC. Amino acids: CASSLGTGDAYGYTF.

The J gene is TRBJ2-7, the V gene TRBV4-1; possible D gene TRBD1, 6 bases. CDR1 is MGHRA and CDR2 is YSYEKL in the germline V gene. This CDR3 is built from 17 residues. With 0 bases removed from V and 5 bases from J, the gap between germline ends came to 20 bases. CDR3 DNA: TGCGCCAGCAGCCAAGATTCTGCGGTGACAGGTATTCACGAGCAGTACTTC. Its protein is CASSQDSAVTGIHEQYF.

CDR3 in amino acids: CASRASALDRSNTEAFF. The CDR3 DNA is TGTGCCAGTAGAGCTAGTGCCCTGGACAGATCGAACACTGAAGCTTTCTTT. The chain carries TRBV11-3 and TRBJ1-1, with D perhaps matching TRBD1 (6 bases). From germline, CDR1 is SGHNT and CDR2 YENEEA. The CDR3 consists of 17 residues. Trimming left V 9 bases short and J 1 base short, with 24 bases between.

This chain connects TRBV9 to TRBJ2-1, with D possibly being TRBD1 (6 bases). CDR1 and CDR2 from the germline V gene are SGDLS and YYNGEE. The CDR3 is made up of 15 amino acids. With 4 bases removed from V and 3 bases from J, the gap between germline ends came to 14 bases. The chain's CDR3 is CASSKNLDSYNEQFF. In nucleotides, the CDR3 is TGTGCCAGCAGCAAAAACCTGGACAGCTACAATGAGCAGTTCTTC.

This rearrangement joins TRBV29-1 to TRBJ1-3; possible D gene TRBD1, 6 bases. The CDR3 contains 12 residues. Germline values: CDR1 SQVTM, CDR2 ANQGSEA. Trimming shortened V by 7 bases and J by 2 bases, and 9 bases separated the two germline ends. CDR3 sequence reads: CSAGQTGNTIYF. The CDR3 nucleotides are TGCAGCGCTGGACAGACTGGAAACACCATATATTTT.

In its sample, this clone was seen once. This chain connects TRBV28 to TRBJ2-7, with D perhaps TRBD2 (6 bases). The CDR3 covers 14 residues. Trimming stripped 7 bases from V and 2 bases from J, with 15 bases between. Germline CDR1 and CDR2: MDHEN and SYDVKM. CDR3 coding DNA: TGTGCCAGCAAACAAAGCGGGTGGACCTACGAGCAGTACTTC. This codes for CASKQSGWTYEQYF.

The CDR3 here is CASSFGFLGQPQHF. In DNA form, the CDR3 reads TGTGCCAGCAGCTTCGGGTTTCTGGGTCAGCCCCAGCATTTT. The chain links TRBV7-2 to TRBJ1-5, with D unclear. CDR3 size: 14 residues. With 3 bases removed from V and 6 bases from J, the gap between germline ends came to 12 bases. CDR1 and CDR2 from the germline V gene are SGHTA and FQGNSA. The variable domain in full, completed from reference TRBV7-2 and TRBJ1-5, reads GAGVSQSPSNKVTEKGKDVELRCDPISGHTALYWYRQSLGQGLEFLIYFQGNSAPDKSGLPSDRFSAERTGGSVSTLTIQRTQQEDSAVYLCASSFGFLGQPQHFGDGTRLSIL.

The table lists this clone with a count of one. This chain connects TRBV7-2 to TRBJ1-2, with D unresolved. Germline values: CDR1 SGHTA, CDR2 FQGNSA. This CDR3 has 13 residues. V shed 4 bases and J shed 1 base, with 7 bases lying between them. The CDR3 loop is CASSSGINYGYTF. The CDR3 DNA reads TGTGCCAGCAGCTCGGGGATTAACTATGGCTACACCTTC. Using reference TRBV7-2 and TRBJ1-2 for the parts outside the CDR3, the full variable domain is GAGVSQSPSNKVTEKGKDVELRCDPISGHTALYWYRQSLGQGLEFLIYFQGNSAPDKSGLPSDRFSAERTGGSVSTLTIQRTQQEDSAVYLCASSSGINYGYTFGSGTRLTVV.

The rearrangement uses TRBV7-9 and TRBJ2-6, with 8 bases aligning to TRBD1. The V gene end was trimmed by 4 bases and the J gene end by 0 bases; junction bases not matched to a gene: 8. The CDR3 runs to 18 residues. Germline V gives CDR1 SEHNR, CDR2 FQNEAQ (reference sequence). The CDR3 DNA reads TGTGCCAGCAGCTCCCCCAGGGGGCTGTACTCTGGGGCCAACGTCCTGACTTTC. Translation: CASSSPRGLYSGANVLTF.

This clone was picked up one time. J is TRBJ2-5 and V is TRBV5-5, with 7 bases aligning to TRBD1. This CDR3 contains 12 residues. In germline, CDR1 is SGHKS, CDR2 YYEKEE (reference sequence). The J segment lost 5 bases and the V segment lost 6 bases, leaving 4 bases of the junction unmatched. This chain's CDR3 is CASTTGVETQYF. DNA of the CDR3: TGTGCCAGCACCACAGGGGTGGAGACCCAGTACTTC.

This clone was seen a few times. This sequence joins TRBV15 and TRBJ1-6, with TRBD1 identical over 8 bases. The CDR3 runs 17 residues. Germline V gene lookup returns CDR1 LNHNV and CDR2 YYDKDF (reference sequence). Trimming took 2 bases from V and 7 from J; bases not matched to a gene: 10. In DNA, the CDR3 is TGTGCCACCAGCAGACCCGAGGACAGGGTTGGCAATTCACCCCTCCACTTT. It specifies CATSRPEDRVGNSPLHF.

This chain connects TRBV7-6 to TRBJ2-7; D perhaps matches TRBD2 (6 bases). The CDR3 is 16 residues long. Germline loops: CDR1 SGHVS, CDR2 FNYEAQ. Trimming cost V 1 base and J 3 bases, with 16 bases left between them. The CDR3 bases are TGTGCCAGCAGCTTAGTAGGACGGGAGTCCTTCTACGAGCAGTACTTC. The encoded protein is CASSLVGRESFYEQYF.

This chain links TRBV11-3 with TRBJ2-1; 13 positions agree with TRBD2. Germline V gives CDR1 SGHNT, CDR2 YENEEA. The CDR3 sequence is 19 residues long. Trimming removed 4 bases from V and 1 base from J; junction bases left unmatched: 10. The CDR3 reads CASSCWGLAGSRSYNEQFF. CDR3 DNA sequence: TGTGCCAGCAGCTGTTGGGGACTAGCGGGAAGTAGATCCTACAATGAGCAGTTCTTC.